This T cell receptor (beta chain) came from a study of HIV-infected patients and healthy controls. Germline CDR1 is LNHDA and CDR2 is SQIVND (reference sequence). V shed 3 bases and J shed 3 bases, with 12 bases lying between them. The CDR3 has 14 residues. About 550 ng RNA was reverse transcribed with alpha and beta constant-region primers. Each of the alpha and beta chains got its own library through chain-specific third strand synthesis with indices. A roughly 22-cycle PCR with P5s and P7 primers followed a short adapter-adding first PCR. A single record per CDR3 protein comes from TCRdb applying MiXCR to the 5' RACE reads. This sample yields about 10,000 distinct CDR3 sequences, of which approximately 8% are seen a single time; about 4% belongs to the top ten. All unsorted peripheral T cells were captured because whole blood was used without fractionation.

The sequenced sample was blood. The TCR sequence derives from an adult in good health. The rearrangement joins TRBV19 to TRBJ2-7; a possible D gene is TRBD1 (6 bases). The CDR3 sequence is CASSISPDSYEQYF. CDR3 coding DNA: TGTGCCAGTAGTATCAGTCCGGACAGCTACGAGCAGTACTTC.